Listed below are T cell receptor beta chains from one sample, sequenced in a study of cytomegalovirus exposure and HLA in healthy donors. Method: immunoSEQ multiplex PCR; TCRdb's copy keeps in-frame clones and lacks some. The repertoire includes roughly 120,000 clones, 89% of them detected once, and about 3.5% sits in the top ten. The specimen sequenced was PBMCs. Source of these receptors: a man younger than 40 in good health and CMV-seronegative. Both conserved end residues are part of each CDR3. Each record gives: D gene, clone size, J gene, V gene, CDR3 protein, CDR3 DNA. A D gene is named only where the DNA matches it firmly. Some rows have no size entry. The others give once, few or many, or a class for an expanded clone.

NA NA TRBJ1-5 TRBV5-1 CASSLGQNNQPQHF TGCGCCAGCAGCTTGGGTCAGAACAATCAGCCCCAGCATTTT
TRBD1 NA TRBJ1-1 TRBV25-1 CASSENRGQGARNTEAFF TGTGCCAGCAGTGAAAATAGGGGGCAGGGGGCTAGGAACACTGAAGCTTTCTTT
NA NA TRBJ2-2 TRBV10-3 CAISVAGGRPGELFF TGTGCCATCAGTGTGGCAGGGGGGCGACCCGGGGAGCTGTTTTTT
NA once TRBJ2-5 TRBV1 CTSSPEPGGVETQYF TGCACCAGCAGCCCCGAGCCCGGGGGGGTCGAGACCCAGTACTTC
NA NA TRBJ2-7 TRBV28 CASSPPAGRYEQYF TGTGCCAGCAGTCCCCCAGCAGGGAGGTACGAGCAGTACTTC
TRBD2 once TRBJ2-7 TRBV11-1 CASSYPGGGIYEQYF TGTGCCAGCAGTTATCCCGGCGGGGGTATCTACGAGCAGTACTTC
TRBD1 NA TRBJ2-7 TRBV29-1 CSVERDRDLGEQYF TGCAGCGTTGAGAGGGACAGGGATCTTGGCGAGCAGTACTTC
NA NA TRBJ1-6 TRBV6-1 CASSEWSGGSPLHF TGTGCCAGCAGTGAATGGAGCGGGGGTTCACCCCTCCACTTT
NA once TRBJ1-1 TRBV29-1 CSADGGLSEAFF TGCAGCGCTGATGGCGGGCTCTCTGAAGCTTTCTTT
TRBD2 NA TRBJ2-2 TRBV4-3 CASSQDGVAGGLTGELFF TGCGCCAGCAGCCAAGACGGGGTAGCGGGGGGGCTCACCGGGGAGCTGTTTTTT
NA NA TRBJ2-7 TRBV5-1 CASSQGGTATYEQYF TGCGCCAGCAGCCAAGGAGGGACAGCTACATACGAGCAGTACTTC
TRBD1 NA TRBJ1-4 TRBV5-4 CASSRRDRGEKLFF TGTGCCAGCAGCCGCCGGGACAGGGGGGAAAAACTGTTTTTT
NA NA TRBJ2-3 TRBV10-3 CAISAAGGTDTQYF TGTGCCATCAGTGCGGCAGGGGGCACAGATACGCAGTATTTT
NA NA TRBJ1-4 TRBV4-1 CASSQGYSSTNEKLFF TGCGCCAGCAGCCAAGGGTACAGCTCAACTAATGAAAAACTGTTTTTT
TRBD2 NA TRBJ2-3 TRBV14 CASSQDAGLAVLTDTQYF TGTGCCAGCAGCCAAGATGCGGGACTAGCGGTCCTCACAGATACGCAGTATTTT
NA NA TRBJ1-6 TRBV6-1 CASSIQGYSPLHF TGTGCCAGCTCAATACAGGGATACTCACCCCTCCACTTT
NA few TRBJ1-1 TRBV5-4 CASSLPRGGTNTEAFF TGTGCCAGCAGCTTGCCCCGGGGGGGCACGAACACTGAAGCTTTCTTT
NA NA TRBJ1-3 TRBV4-1 CASSQGLLRRESGNTIYF TGCGCCAGCAGCCAGGGTTTACTAAGGAGGGAGTCTGGAAACACCATATATTTT
NA NA TRBJ2-3 TRBV19 CASSMGRGKDTQYF TGTGCCAGTAGTATGGGCAGGGGAAAGGATACGCAGTATTTT
NA once TRBJ2-2 TRBV7-2 CASSLVVGRTGELFF TGTGCCAGCAGCTTAGTCGTGGGCCGGACCGGGGAGCTGTTTTTT
TRBD1 NA TRBJ2-7 TRBV6-5 CASSWRQGTYEQYF TGTGCCAGCAGTTGGAGACAGGGTACCTACGAGCAGTACTTC
NA NA TRBJ2-2 TRBV27 CASSSGLTTGELFF TGTGCCAGCAGTTCGGGACTCACCACCGGGGAGCTGTTTTTT
NA NA TRBJ1-3 TRBV29-1 CSVGDKILNTIYF TGCAGCGTTGGGGACAAGATTTTAAACACCATATATTTT
NA NA TRBJ2-7 TRBV5-1 CASSLGRNYEQYF TGCGCCAGCAGCTTGGGGAGAAACTACGAGCAGTACTTC
TRBD1 NA TRBJ1-5 TRBV4-2 CASSPGQGSNQPQHF TGTGCCAGCAGCCCCGGACAGGGAAGCAATCAGCCCCAGCATTTT
TRBD1 NA TRBJ2-7 TRBV6-5 CASSTRDRVYEQYF TGTGCCAGCAGTACCCGGGACAGGGTCTACGAGCAGTACTTC
TRBD1 NA TRBJ2-2 TRBV2 CASRPGQGYGELFF TGTGCCAGCAGACCGGGACAGGGGTACGGGGAGCTGTTTTTT
NA NA TRBJ1-5 TRBV6-5 CASSPGHGNQPQHF TGTGCCAGCAGCCCAGGGCACGGCAATCAGCCCCAGCATTTT
TRBD1 NA TRBJ1-1 TRBV6-5 CASSFTGGTEAFF TGTGCCAGCAGTTTTACAGGGGGCACTGAAGCTTTCTTT
TRBD2 NA TRBJ2-7 TRBV28 CASSSLNGGEQYF TGTGCCAGCAGTTCCTTAAACGGGGGGGAGCAGTACTTC
TRBD1 NA TRBJ2-7 TRBV7-2 CASSRKGDRGREQYF TGTGCCAGCAGCCGAAAGGGGGACAGGGGGCGCGAGCAGTACTTC
NA NA TRBJ2-2 TRBV7-6 CASSLVRGELFF TGTGCCAGCAGCTTAGTTCGCGGGGAGCTGTTTTTT
TRBD1 NA TRBJ1-2 TRBV4-1 CASSAGQGINYGYTF TGCGCCAGCAGCGCGGGACAGGGCATAAACTATGGCTACACCTTC
NA NA TRBJ1-6 TRBV30 CAWSPGQLFDSPLHF TGTGCCTGGAGCCCCGGACAGTTGTTTGATTCACCCCTCCACTTT
NA NA TRBJ1-1 TRBV18 CASSPGAAIQGTEAFF TGTGCCAGCTCACCGGGGGCGGCCATCCAGGGCACTGAAGCTTTCTTT
TRBD2 once TRBJ2-4 TRBV4-3 CASSQDRLAGDLAKNIQYF TGCGCCAGCAGCCAAGATAGACTAGCGGGGGATCTAGCCAAAAACATTCAGTACTTC
NA NA TRBJ1-6 TRBV2 CASRGNRFLQGSYNSPLHF TGTGCCAGCAGGGGGAACAGGTTCCTGCAAGGCTCCTATAATTCACCCCTCCACTTT
TRBD1 NA TRBJ1-2 TRBV7-2 CASSFRDRAPYGYTF TGTGCCAGCAGCTTCCGCGACAGGGCACCGTATGGCTACACCTTC
NA once TRBJ2-3 TRBV28 CASRDVTDTQYF TGTGCCAGCCGGGATGTCACAGATACGCAGTATTTT
TRBD2 NA TRBJ2-1 TRBV5-4 CASSLERGGNNEQFF TGTGCCAGCAGCTTGGAGCGGGGGGGAAACAATGAGCAGTTCTTC